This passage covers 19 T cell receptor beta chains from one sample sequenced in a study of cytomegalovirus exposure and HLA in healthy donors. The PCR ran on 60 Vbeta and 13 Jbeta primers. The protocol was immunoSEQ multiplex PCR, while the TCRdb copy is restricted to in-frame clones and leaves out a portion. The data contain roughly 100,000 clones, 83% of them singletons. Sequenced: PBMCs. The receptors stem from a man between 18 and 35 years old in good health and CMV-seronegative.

This chain's CDR3 is CSAGRGSSYEQYF. The CDR3, as DNA: TGCAGCGCTGGAAGGGGGAGCTCCTACGAGCAGTACTTC. The V gene is TRBV29-1, the J gene TRBJ2-7, with D perhaps matching TRBD1 (6 bases). Trimming took 7 bases from V and 0 from J, leaving 13 bases between them. CDR3 length: 13 amino acids. Germline V gives CDR1 SQVTM, CDR2 ANQGSEA.

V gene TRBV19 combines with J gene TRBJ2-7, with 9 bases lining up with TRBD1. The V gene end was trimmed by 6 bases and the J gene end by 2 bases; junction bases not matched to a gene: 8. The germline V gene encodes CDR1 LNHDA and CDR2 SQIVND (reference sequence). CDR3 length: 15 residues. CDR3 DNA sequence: TGTGCCAGTAGAACAGGGACAGGGAAGACCTACGAGCAGTACTTC. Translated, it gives CASRTGTGKTYEQYF.

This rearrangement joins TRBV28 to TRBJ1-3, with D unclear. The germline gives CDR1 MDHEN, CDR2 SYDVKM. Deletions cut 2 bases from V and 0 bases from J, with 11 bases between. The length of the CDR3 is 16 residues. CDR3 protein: CASSLATGVSGNTIYF. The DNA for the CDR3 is TGTGCCAGCAGTTTAGCCACGGGTGTCTCTGGAAACACCATATATTTT. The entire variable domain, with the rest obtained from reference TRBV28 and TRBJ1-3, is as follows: DVKVTQSSRYLVKRTGEKVFLECVQDMDHENMFWYRQDPGLGLRLIYFSYDVKMKEKGDIPEGYSVSREKKERFSLILESASTNQTSMYLCASSLATGVSGNTIYFGEGSWLTVV.

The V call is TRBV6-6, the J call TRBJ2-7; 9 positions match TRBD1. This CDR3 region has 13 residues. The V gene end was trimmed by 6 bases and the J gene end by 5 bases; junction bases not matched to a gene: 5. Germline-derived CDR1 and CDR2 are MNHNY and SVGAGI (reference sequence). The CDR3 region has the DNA TGTGCCAGCAGGAGACAGGGGGGCCACGAGCAGTACTTC. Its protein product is CASRRQGGHEQYF.

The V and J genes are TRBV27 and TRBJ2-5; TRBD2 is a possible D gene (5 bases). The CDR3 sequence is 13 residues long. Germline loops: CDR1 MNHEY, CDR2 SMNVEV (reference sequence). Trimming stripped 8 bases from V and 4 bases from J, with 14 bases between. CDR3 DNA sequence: TGTGCCAGCGGGGAGTTGTTCAGAGAGACCCAGTACTTC. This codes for CASGELFRETQYF.

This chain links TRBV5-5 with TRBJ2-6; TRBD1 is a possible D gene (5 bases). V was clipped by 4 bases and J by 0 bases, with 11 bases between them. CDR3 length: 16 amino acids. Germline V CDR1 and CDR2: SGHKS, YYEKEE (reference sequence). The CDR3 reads CASSQGASSGANVLTF. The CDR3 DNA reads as TGTGCCAGCAGCCAAGGGGCCTCCTCTGGGGCCAACGTCCTGACTTTC.

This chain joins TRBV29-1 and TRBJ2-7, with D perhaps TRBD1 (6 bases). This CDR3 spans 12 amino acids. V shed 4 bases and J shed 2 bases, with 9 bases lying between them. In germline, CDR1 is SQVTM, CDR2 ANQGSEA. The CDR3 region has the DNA TGCAGCGTTGTCGAGGGGGCCTACGAGCAGTACTTC. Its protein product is CSVVEGAYEQYF.

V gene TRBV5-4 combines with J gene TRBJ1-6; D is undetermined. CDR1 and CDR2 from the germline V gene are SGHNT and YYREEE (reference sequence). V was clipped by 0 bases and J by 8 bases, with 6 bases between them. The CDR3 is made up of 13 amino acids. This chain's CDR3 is CASSLAVYSPLHF. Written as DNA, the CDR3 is TGTGCCAGCAGCTTGGCCGTTTATTCACCCCTCCACTTT.

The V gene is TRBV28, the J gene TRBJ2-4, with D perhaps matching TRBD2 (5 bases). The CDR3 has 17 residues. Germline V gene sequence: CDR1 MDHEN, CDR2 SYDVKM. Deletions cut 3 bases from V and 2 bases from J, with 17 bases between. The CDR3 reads CASSFLWVPGSKNIQYF. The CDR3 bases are TGTGCCAGCAGTTTTCTTTGGGTTCCGGGGTCCAAAAACATTCAGTACTTC.

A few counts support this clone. CDR3 amino acids: CAISPPGNYEQYF. CDR3 nucleotide sequence: TGTGCCATCAGTCCCCCGGGGAACTACGAGCAGTACTTC. This sequence joins TRBV10-3 and TRBJ2-7; D might be TRBD2 (5 bases). This CDR3 has 13 amino acids. V lost 5 bases and J lost 3, with 11 bases in between. Germline assignment: CDR1 ENHRY and CDR2 SYGVKD.

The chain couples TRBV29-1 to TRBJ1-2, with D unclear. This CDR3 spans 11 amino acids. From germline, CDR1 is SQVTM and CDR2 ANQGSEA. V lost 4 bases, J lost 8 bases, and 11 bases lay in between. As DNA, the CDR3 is TGCAGCGTTGTGGGTACGCGGGGCTACACCTTC. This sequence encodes CSVVGTRGYTF.

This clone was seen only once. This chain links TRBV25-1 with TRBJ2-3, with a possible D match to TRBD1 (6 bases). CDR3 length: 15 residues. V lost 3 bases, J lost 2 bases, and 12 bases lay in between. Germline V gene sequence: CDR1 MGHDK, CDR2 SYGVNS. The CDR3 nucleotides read TGTGCCAGCAGTGATAGGACAGTGTCCACAGATACGCAGTATTTT. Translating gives CASSDRTVSTDTQYF.

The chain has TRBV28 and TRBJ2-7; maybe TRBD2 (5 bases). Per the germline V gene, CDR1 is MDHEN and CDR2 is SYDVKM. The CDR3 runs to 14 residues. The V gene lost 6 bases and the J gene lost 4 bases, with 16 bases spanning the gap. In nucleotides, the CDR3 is TGTGCCAGCAGCAAGGCCGGGGTTCGGTACGAGCAGTACTTC. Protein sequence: CASSKAGVRYEQYF.

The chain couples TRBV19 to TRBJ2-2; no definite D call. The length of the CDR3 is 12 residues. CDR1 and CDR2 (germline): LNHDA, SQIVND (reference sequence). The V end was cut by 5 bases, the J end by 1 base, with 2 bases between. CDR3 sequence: CASSQNTGELFF. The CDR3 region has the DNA TGTGCCAGTAGTCAGAACACCGGGGAGCTGTTTTTT.

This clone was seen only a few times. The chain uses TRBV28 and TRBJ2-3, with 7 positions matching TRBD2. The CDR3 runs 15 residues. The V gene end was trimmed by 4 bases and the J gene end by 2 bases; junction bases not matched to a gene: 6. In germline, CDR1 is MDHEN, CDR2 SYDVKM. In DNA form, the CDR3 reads TGTGCCAGCAGTTATCGACTAGCAAACACAGATACGCAGTATTTT. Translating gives CASSYRLANTDTQYF.

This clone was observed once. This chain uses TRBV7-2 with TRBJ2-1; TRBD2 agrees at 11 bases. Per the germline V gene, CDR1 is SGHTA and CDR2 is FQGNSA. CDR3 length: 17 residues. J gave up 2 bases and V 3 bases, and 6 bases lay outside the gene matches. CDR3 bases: TGTGCCAGCAGCTTTCCCCGACTAGCGGGGACCTACAATGAGCAGTTCTTC. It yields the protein CASSFPRLAGTYNEQFF.

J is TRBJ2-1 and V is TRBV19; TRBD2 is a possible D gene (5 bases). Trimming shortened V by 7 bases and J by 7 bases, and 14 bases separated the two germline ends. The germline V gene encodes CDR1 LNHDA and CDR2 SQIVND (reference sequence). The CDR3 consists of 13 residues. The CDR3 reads CASNRGSGNEQFF. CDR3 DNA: TGTGCCAGTAATCGAGGCTCGGGGAATGAGCAGTTCTTC.

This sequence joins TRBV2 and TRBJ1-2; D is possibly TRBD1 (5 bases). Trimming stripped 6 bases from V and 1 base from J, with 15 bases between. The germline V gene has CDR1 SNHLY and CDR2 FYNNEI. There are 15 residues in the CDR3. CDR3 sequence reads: CASRTWTQLNYGYTF. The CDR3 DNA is TGTGCCAGCAGGACCTGGACACAGCTTAACTATGGCTACACCTTC.

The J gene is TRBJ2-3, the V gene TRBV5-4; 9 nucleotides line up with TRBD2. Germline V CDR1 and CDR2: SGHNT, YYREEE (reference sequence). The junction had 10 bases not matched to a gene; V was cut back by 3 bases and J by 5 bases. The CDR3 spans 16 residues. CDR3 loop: CASSSPGGGRGDTQYF. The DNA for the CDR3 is TGTGCCAGCAGCTCCCCTGGGGGCGGGAGGGGAGATACGCAGTATTTT.